The 22 T cell receptor beta chains given below trace back to one sample, sequenced in a study of early stage breast cancer tumors. This table comes from immunoSEQ multiplex PCR, and its TCRdb copy is limited to in-frame clones, with some not included. The top ten hold just under 10% of the sample, which has around 25,000 clones, about two thirds seen once. Sequenced material: breast tumor tissue. These receptors all stem from a person aged 55 to 75 with breast cancer.

The genes are TRBV19 and TRBJ1-2; 7 bases line up with TRBD1. From germline, CDR1 is LNHDA and CDR2 SQIVND (reference sequence). This CDR3 has 14 residues. V shed 3 bases and J 3 bases; nucleotides not matched to a gene: 4. CDR3 sequence: CASSIRQGDYGYTF. The CDR3 nucleotides are TGTGCCAGTAGTATTAGGCAGGGGGACTATGGCTACACCTTC. The variable domain in full, with the rest retrieved from reference TRBV19 and TRBJ1-2, is DGGITQSPKYLFRKEGQNVTLSCEQNLNHDAMYWYRQDPGQGLRLIYYSQIVNDFQKGDIAEGYSVSREKKESFPLTVTSAQKNPTAFYLCASSIRQGDYGYTFGSGTRLTVV.

CDR3 sequence: CASRAGLPQHF. CDR3 DNA sequence: TGTGCCAGCAGGGCAGGACTTCCCCAGCATTTT. The chain has TRBV6-5 and TRBJ1-5; D gene ambiguous. The CDR3 spans 11 residues. V dropped 6 bases and J dropped 10 bases, with 10 bases sitting between them. Germline V CDR1 and CDR2: MNHEY, SVGAGI.

The chain recombines TRBV5-6 with TRBJ2-7, with 9 bases matching TRBD2. Germline CDR1 reads SGHDT; CDR2 reads YYEEEE. The CDR3 has 17 residues. Germline trimming cut 2 bases from V and 8 bases from J; bases unmatched to any gene: 17. In DNA, the CDR3 is TGTGCCAGCAGCTTTGAACTAGCGGGCCTACAGGCGGGCCAGCAGTACTTC. Protein product: CASSFELAGLQAGQQYF.

This clone was seen more than once but under ten times. The chain combines TRBV11-1 with TRBJ2-7; TRBD2 aligns across 8 bases. Germline-derived CDR1 and CDR2 are SGHAT and FQDESV (reference sequence). The V gene end was trimmed by 1 base and the J gene end by 0 bases; junction bases not matched to a gene: 8. The CDR3 sequence is 17 residues long. CDR3 residues: CASSLEASGWSSYEQYF. As DNA, the CDR3 is TGTGCCAGCAGCTTAGAGGCTAGCGGGTGGAGCTCCTACGAGCAGTACTTC.

This clone was recorded a few times. The chain has TRBV5-1 and TRBJ1-2; no definite D call. In germline, CDR1 is SGHRS, CDR2 YFSETQ. The V and J ends lost 4 bases and 3 bases respectively, with 10 bases between them. CDR3 size: 13 residues. CDR3 protein: CASSPEGHYGYTF. The CDR3 coding sequence is TGCGCCAGCAGCCCGGAGGGCCACTATGGCTACACCTTC.

This clone was observed a few times. The chain uses TRBV7-6 and TRBJ2-5, with 8 bases lining up with TRBD1. CDR1 and CDR2 (germline): SGHVS, FNYEAQ. Trimming cost V 5 bases and J 4 bases; bases outside gene matches: 9. The CDR3 has 15 residues. CDR3 bases: TGTGCCAGCAGCCCTCGGACAGGGAAGGGAGAGACCCAGTACTTC. This translates into CASSPRTGKGETQYF.

The chain couples TRBV7-9 to TRBJ1-2; TRBD1 might be the D (6 bases). Deletions cut 5 bases from V and 6 bases from J, with 13 bases between. Germline V gene lookup returns CDR1 SEHNR and CDR2 FQNEAQ (reference sequence). The CDR3 runs to 13 residues. This chain's CDR3 is CASSQQGGDGYTF. As DNA, the CDR3 is TGTGCCAGCAGCCAACAGGGAGGGGATGGCTACACCTTC.

The chain combines TRBV5-4 with TRBJ2-3; possible D gene TRBD2, 7 bases. V lost 0 bases to trimming and J lost 8 bases, with 13 bases between them. CDR3 length equals 14 residues. CDR1 and CDR2 from the germline V gene are SGHNT and YYREEE (reference sequence). CDR3 residues: CASSLAQAGATQYF. The CDR3 DNA reads as TGTGCCAGCAGCTTGGCACAGGCGGGGGCTACGCAGTATTTT.

This clone appeared a few times. V is TRBV6-5 and J is TRBJ1-1; 7 positions match TRBD1. With 6 bases clipped from V and 3 bases from J, the junction kept 10 bases outside the gene matches. The CDR3 loop spans 15 amino acids. The germline gives CDR1 MNHEY, CDR2 SVGAGI. CDR3 sequence: CASSRGTAGDTEAFF. For the CDR3, the DNA is TGTGCCAGCAGCCGCGGGACAGCCGGGGACACTGAAGCTTTCTTT.

J is TRBJ2-1 and V is TRBV6-6; D call uncertain. V lost 7 bases and J lost 4, with 20 bases in between. The CDR3 has 16 amino acids. The germline V gene encodes CDR1 MNHNY and CDR2 SVGAGI (reference sequence). CDR3 nucleotide sequence: TGTGCCAGCATCCCAAGCTGGGTTCAGCGTTACAATGAGCAGTTCTTC. Translated: CASIPSWVQRYNEQFF.

The chain has TRBV28 and TRBJ2-7; the match to TRBD2 covers 9 bases. The CDR3 is 16 amino acids. Per germline, CDR1 MDHEN and CDR2 SYDVKM. J lost 4 bases, V lost 2 bases, and 9 bases had no gene match. The CDR3 nucleotides read TGTGCCAGCAGTTTACCTCTAGCGGGAATAGGGTACGAGCAGTACTTC. Protein product: CASSLPLAGIGYEQYF.

This clone has a handful of counts. The genes are TRBV19 and TRBJ2-2; no definite D call. The germline CDR1 and CDR2 sequences are LNHDA and SQIVND (reference sequence). The CDR3 has 13 amino acids. The V gene lost 3 bases and the J gene lost 5 bases, with 7 bases spanning the gap. The CDR3 coding sequence is TGTGCCAGTAGTATCCTCGGTACCGGGGAGCTGTTTTTT. It translates to CASSILGTGELFF.

This clone was seen a handful of times. The chain has TRBV29-1 and TRBJ1-1; D may be TRBD1 (5 bases). Trimming took 3 bases from V and 5 from J, leaving 16 bases between them. The CDR3 has 14 amino acids. The V gene's germline CDR1 is SQVTM and CDR2 ANQGSEA. The CDR3, as DNA: TGCAGCGTTGACGAGTGGCAGGGTGGGACTGAAGCTTTCTTT. Amino acid sequence: CSVDEWQGGTEAFF. Looking up the rest from reference TRBV29-1 and TRBJ1-1 gives the full variable domain: SAVISQKPSRDICQRGTSLTIQCQVDSQVTMMFWYRQQPGQSLTLIATANQGSEATYESGFVIDKFPISRPNLTFSTLTVSNMSPEDSSIYLCSVDEWQGGTEAFFGQGTRLTVV.

This clone turned up a few times. The chain is built from TRBV13 and TRBJ2-2, with a weak D call TRBD2 (6 bases). Germline V gene sequence: CDR1 PRHDT, CDR2 FYEKMQ (reference sequence). The CDR3 is 16 residues long. With 1 base removed from V and 2 bases from J, the gap between germline ends came to 11 bases. CDR3 in DNA: TGTGCCAGCAGCTTAGCAACTAGCTTAAACACCGGGGAGCTGTTTTTT. This sequence encodes CASSLATSLNTGELFF.

The chain couples TRBV15 to TRBJ1-2; tentatively, D is TRBD1 (5 bases). Trimming took off 3 bases at V and 7 bases at J, with 21 bases between the two ends. CDR1 is LNHNV, CDR2 YYDKDF, per germline (reference sequence). This CDR3 spans 16 amino acids. The chain's CDR3 is CATSSWGLNPGVGYTF. Written as DNA, the CDR3 is TGTGCCACCAGCAGCTGGGGGTTAAACCCGGGGGTTGGCTACACCTTC.

This clone has only a few counts. This chain links TRBV7-3 with TRBJ2-7, with D perhaps matching TRBD2 (5 bases). Deletions cut 6 bases from V and 0 bases from J, with 9 bases between. The germline V gene has CDR1 SGHTA and CDR2 FQGTGA. The CDR3 length is 13 residues. CDR3 bases: TGTGCCAGCAGGGACTCCCTCTCCTACGAGCAGTACTTC. Translating it yields CASRDSLSYEQYF.

V gene TRBV5-1 combines with J gene TRBJ1-3; 7 nucleotides align to TRBD1. The ends lost 4 bases at V and 0 bases at J; junction bases unmatched: 7. This CDR3 spans 16 amino acids. The V gene's germline CDR1 is SGHRS and CDR2 YFSETQ. This chain's CDR3 is CASSTGTASSGNTIYF. The CDR3 nucleotides read TGCGCCAGCAGCACCGGGACAGCCAGCTCTGGAAACACCATATATTTT.

The V call is TRBV5-4, the J call TRBJ2-7; 11 bases are shared with TRBD2. Trimming at V came to 4 bases and at J to 4 bases, leaving 19 bases not matched to a gene. Germline values: CDR1 SGHNT, CDR2 YYREEE (reference sequence). This CDR3 is 19 amino acids long. Here the CDR3 reads CASSLSIRTSGSLGYEQYF. The CDR3 bases are TGTGCCAGCAGCCTGTCAATTAGAACTAGCGGGAGCTTGGGATACGAGCAGTACTTC.

V gene TRBV19 combines with J gene TRBJ1-1; 9 positions agree with TRBD1. V gave up 7 bases and J gave up 4 bases; unmatched junction bases: 7. Germline V gives CDR1 LNHDA, CDR2 SQIVND (reference sequence). This CDR3 is 14 amino acids long. CDR3 protein: CASILQGARTEAFF. CDR3 bases: TGTGCCAGTATCCTACAGGGGGCGCGCACTGAAGCTTTCTTT.

This clone came up once. The genes are TRBV30 and TRBJ1-2; 8 bases map to TRBD1. This CDR3 has 14 residues. J was trimmed by 4 bases and V by 1 base; bases with no gene match: 5. In germline, CDR1 is GTSNPN, CDR2 SVGIG (reference sequence). The DNA for the CDR3 is TGTGCCTGGAGTGCTCAGGGGGCGAGCTATGGCTACACCTTC. Translating it yields CAWSAQGASYGYTF.

The V and J genes are TRBV7-2 and TRBJ2-1; TRBD2 matches 13 bases. The V gene end was trimmed by 1 base and the J gene end by 1 base; junction bases not matched to a gene: 4. Germline lookup yields CDR1 SGHTA and CDR2 FQGNSA. The CDR3 has 18 residues. The CDR3: CASSLEGLAGVSYNEQFF. The CDR3 DNA follows: TGTGCCAGCAGCTTAGAAGGACTAGCGGGAGTGTCCTACAATGAGCAGTTCTTC.

V usage is TRBV7-3 and J usage is TRBJ2-3, with D perhaps TRBD1 (6 bases). Deletions cut 1 base from V and 4 bases from J, with 18 bases between. Per germline, CDR1 SGHTA and CDR2 FQGTGA. The CDR3 is made up of 17 amino acids. This CDR3 is CASSLSLGRGTADTQYF. In DNA, the CDR3 is TGTGCCAGCAGCTTAAGTTTGGGCAGGGGTACTGCAGATACGCAGTATTTT.